The 29 T cell receptor beta chains below come from one sample, sequenced in a study of blood T cell repertoires in COVID-19. Only in-frame clones appear in the TCRdb table, and some are missing; sequencing was by immunoSEQ multiplex PCR. The sample lists under 150,000 clones, roughly 78% occurring once. The sequenced sample was peripheral blood. The receptors derive from a man aged 55 to 70 with acute or convalescent COVID-19.

J is TRBJ2-2 and V is TRBV11-2; a possible D gene is TRBD1 (6 bases). Trimming left V 1 base short and J 4 bases short, with 10 bases between. The CDR3 sequence is 15 residues long. Germline CDR1 reads SGHAT; CDR2 reads FQNNGV. CDR3 residues: CASSLATGSTGELFF. As DNA, the CDR3 is TGTGCCAGCAGCTTAGCGACAGGAAGCACCGGGGAGCTGTTTTTT.

The chain employs TRBV28 and TRBJ2-7; 7 positions match TRBD2. This CDR3 is built from 14 residues. J lost 2 bases, V lost 5 bases, and 6 bases had no gene match. Looked up from germline, CDR1 is MDHEN and CDR2 is SYDVKM. CDR3 sequence reads: CASSMLAETYEQYF. CDR3 sequence (DNA): TGTGCCAGCAGTATGCTAGCGGAGACCTACGAGCAGTACTTC.

V is TRBV6-5 and J is TRBJ1-1; D unresolved. Germline V gene sequence: CDR1 MNHEY, CDR2 SVGAGI. The CDR3 loop spans 12 amino acids. V was cut by 7 bases and J by 1 base, with 7 bases left in between. In nucleotides, the CDR3 is TGTGCCAGCATTCGGGGGAACACTGAAGCTTTCTTT. This encodes CASIRGNTEAFF.

This clone was counted a single time. The chain uses TRBV14 and TRBJ2-2; TRBD2 matches at 13 bases. This CDR3 is 16 amino acids long. The germline gives CDR1 SGHDN, CDR2 FVKESK. With V trimmed by 1 base and J by 5 bases, 1 base remained unmatched. CDR3 DNA: TGTGCCAGCAGCCAAGGACTAGCGGGAGGTACCGGGGAGCTGTTTTTT. This sequence encodes CASSQGLAGGTGELFF.

The chain uses TRBV19 and TRBJ2-3; D is undetermined. This CDR3 contains 12 residues. Trimming took 5 bases from V and 5 from J, leaving 8 bases between them. Looked up from germline, CDR1 is LNHDA and CDR2 is SQIVND (reference sequence). For the CDR3, the DNA is TGTGCCAGTAGTTCTTCTAAAGATACGCAGTATTTT. Amino acids: CASSSSKDTQYF.

This chain links TRBV2 with TRBJ2-5; 7 positions agree with TRBD2. J was trimmed by 3 bases and V by 7 bases; bases with no gene match: 14. The V gene's germline CDR1 is SNHLY and CDR2 FYNNEI. The CDR3 sequence is 16 residues long. The CDR3: CASKLRSGGEKETQYF. CDR3 DNA sequence: TGTGCCAGCAAGTTGCGATCGGGGGGAGAAAAAGAGACCCAGTACTTC.

This clone was seen just once. The genes are TRBV5-1 and TRBJ2-2; a weak D match, TRBD2 (6 bases). V lost 3 bases to trimming and J lost 5 bases, with 8 bases between them. Germline CDR1 is SGHRS and CDR2 is YFSETQ. This CDR3 region has 13 residues. CDR3 protein: CASSSGRTGELFF. CDR3 coding DNA: TGCGCCAGCAGCTCCGGGAGAACCGGGGAGCTGTTTTTT. Full variable domain (rest looked up from reference TRBV5-1 and TRBJ2-2): KAGVTQTPRYLIKTRGQQVTLSCSPISGHRSVSWYQQTPGQGLQFLFEYFSETQRNKGNFPGRFSGRQFSNSRSEMNVSTLELGDSALYLCASSSGRTGELFFGEGSRLTVL.

This chain links TRBV5-1 with TRBJ2-5; 10 nucleotides align to TRBD2. CDR1 is SGHRS and CDR2 is YFSETQ in the germline V gene. The CDR3 consists of 17 residues. Losses at the gene ends were 0 bases for V and 5 bases for J; bases not matched to a gene: 10. The DNA for the CDR3 is TGCGCCAGCAGCTTGGATCCTAGCGGGAGCGGTAGGGAGACCCAGTACTTC. Protein sequence: CASSLDPSGSGRETQYF.

The J gene is TRBJ2-2, the V gene TRBV27, with 8 positions matching TRBD1. The CDR3 has 15 amino acids. Germline CDR1 MNHEY, CDR2 SMNVEV (reference sequence). Trimming at V came to 6 bases and at J to 6 bases, leaving 9 bases not matched to a gene. CDR3 protein: CASSQGANQAGELFF. The CDR3 coding sequence is TGTGCCAGCAGCCAGGGGGCGAATCAAGCCGGGGAGCTGTTTTTT.

The rearrangement joins TRBV19 to TRBJ1-2, with unresolved D. The CDR3 is 15 amino acids. Per germline, CDR1 LNHDA and CDR2 SQIVND (reference sequence). V was cut by 7 bases and J by 2 bases, with 17 bases left in between. CDR3 loop: CASTPIGMLNYGYTF. DNA of the CDR3: TGTGCCAGTACCCCGATCGGGATGCTGAACTATGGCTACACCTTC.

The chain links TRBV30 to TRBJ2-7; the D gene is possibly TRBD2 (6 bases). CDR3 length equals 15 residues. Germline CDR1 reads GTSNPN; CDR2 reads SVGIG (reference sequence). Deletions cut 0 bases from V and 2 bases from J, with 14 bases between. The CDR3 DNA reads as TGTGCCTGGAGTGTACGGGGAGGACTCGCCTACGAGCAGTACTTC. Protein sequence: CAWSVRGGLAYEQYF.

This clone was picked up one time. The CDR3 region is CASSQTWTGGAYGYTF. The CDR3 DNA is TGCGCCAGCAGCCAAACTTGGACGGGGGGTGCCTATGGCTACACCTTC. The chain recombines TRBV4-3 with TRBJ1-2; maybe TRBD1 (5 bases). Trimming removed 2 bases from V and 4 bases from J, with 17 bases in between. This CDR3 is 16 amino acids long. Germline-derived CDR1 and CDR2 are LGHNA and YSLEER.

The rearrangement uses TRBV11-2 and TRBJ2-2; 12 bases are a match to TRBD2. Germline V gene sequence: CDR1 SGHAT, CDR2 FQNNGV. Germline trimming cut 1 base from V and 5 bases from J; bases unmatched to any gene: 8. This CDR3 is 18 amino acids long. The CDR3 protein is CASSLGKTSGSWTGELFF. CDR3 bases: TGTGCCAGCAGCTTAGGGAAGACTAGCGGGAGCTGGACCGGGGAGCTGTTTTTT.

This sequence joins TRBV5-1 and TRBJ2-1; a possible D gene is TRBD1 (5 bases). V was shortened by 0 bases and J by 0 bases, with 16 bases between the two germline ends. The CDR3 contains 18 residues. Per the germline V gene, CDR1 is SGHRS and CDR2 is YFSETQ. The CDR3 DNA reads TGCGCCAGCAGCTTGGGCAGGGCCGCCTATAGCTCCTACAATGAGCAGTTCTTC. It specifies CASSLGRAAYSSYNEQFF.

This clone was found once. The CDR3 DNA follows: TGCGCCAGCAGCCGGACAGGGGAGCATTCACCCCTCCACTTT. This codes for CASSRTGEHSPLHF. The V call is TRBV4-1, the J call TRBJ1-6; 9 bases match TRBD1. J was trimmed by 8 bases and V by 4 bases; bases with no gene match: 3. The germline V gene has CDR1 MGHRA and CDR2 YSYEKL. The CDR3 has 14 amino acids.

J is TRBJ2-1 and V is TRBV7-3; TRBD2 agrees at 7 bases. There are 13 residues in the CDR3. CDR1 and CDR2 from the germline V gene are SGHTA and FQGTGA. Trimming cost V 4 bases and J 5 bases; bases outside gene matches: 2. The CDR3 DNA reads as TGTGCCAGCAGCTCCGGGACTAACAATGAGCAGTTCTTC. Amino acid sequence: CASSSGTNNEQFF.

V and J are TRBV11-1 and TRBJ2-2; the D gene is possibly TRBD2 (5 bases). The CDR3 loop spans 16 amino acids. Trimming pared 1 base from V and 4 bases from J, leaving 13 bases between. In germline, CDR1 is SGHAT, CDR2 FQDESV (reference sequence). The CDR3, as DNA: TGTGCCAGCAGCTTAGTAGCGTCCTCAGGCACCGGGGAGCTGTTTTTT. As protein: CASSLVASSGTGELFF.

The DNA of the CDR3 is TGCAGCTTCACACGGGACTTAGAGGAGACCCAGTACTTC. Translated: CSFTRDLEETQYF. The V call is TRBV29-1, the J call TRBJ2-5; possibly TRBD2 for D (6 bases). The germline V gene encodes CDR1 SQVTM and CDR2 ANQGSEA. V lost 8 bases and J lost 5, with 18 bases in between. The CDR3 loop spans 13 amino acids.

The genes are TRBV29-1 and TRBJ1-5, with D unclear. The germline gives CDR1 SQVTM, CDR2 ANQGSEA. V was clipped by 5 bases and J by 4 bases, with 9 bases between them. This CDR3 contains 12 residues. The CDR3 spells CSVRSGNQPQHF. The CDR3 DNA reads TGCAGCGTTCGCTCGGGGAATCAGCCCCAGCATTTT.

V usage is TRBV7-2 and J usage is TRBJ2-1; 8 bases map to TRBD2. This CDR3 is 16 amino acids long. The J segment lost 2 bases and the V segment lost 1 base, leaving 4 bases of the junction unmatched. The V gene's germline CDR1 is SGHTA and CDR2 FQGNSA. The CDR3 sequence is CASSLDGGRTYNEQFF. CDR3 nucleotide sequence: TGTGCCAGCAGCTTAGATGGCGGGAGGACCTACAATGAGCAGTTCTTC.

The chain combines TRBV20-1 with TRBJ2-7, with no clear D. V dropped 3 bases and J dropped 5 bases, with 20 bases sitting between them. Germline-derived CDR1 and CDR2 are DFQATT and SNEGSKA (reference sequence). This CDR3 contains 15 residues. The CDR3 DNA reads as TGCAGTGCTAGTCTGGCAGGTTTGGGTGTTGACGAGCAGTACTTC. This translates into CSASLAGLGVDEQYF.

V gene TRBV12-3 or TRBV12-4 combines with J gene TRBJ2-5, with D perhaps matching TRBD1 (6 bases). V was pared by 4 bases and J by 5 bases, with 11 bases between. CDR3 length equals 13 residues. The CDR3 reads CASSYREGETQYF. CDR3 DNA: TGTGCCAGCAGTTACAGGGAAGGGGAGACCCAGTACTTC.

The V and J genes are TRBV28 and TRBJ1-5; D not certain. The CDR3 spans 17 residues. Germline CDR1 is MDHEN and CDR2 is SYDVKM. V lost 2 bases to trimming and J lost 0 bases, with 14 bases between them. CDR3 nucleotides: TGTGCCAGCAGTTTAGCACCCCGAGCGGTTAGCAATCAGCCCCAGCATTTT. The encoded protein is CASSLAPRAVSNQPQHF.

The gene calls are TRBV5-1 and TRBJ2-7, with 7 nucleotides matching TRBD2. Germline CDR1 is SGHRS and CDR2 is YFSETQ. This CDR3 contains 18 residues. V shed 0 bases, J shed 4 bases, and the junction held 16 bases outside the gene matches. CDR3 sequence reads: CASSLGAGGRDYYYEQYF. The CDR3 DNA is TGCGCCAGCAGCTTGGGGGCTGGTGGCCGGGACTACTATTACGAGCAGTACTTC.

The rearrangement links TRBV14 to TRBJ2-1; D might be TRBD1 (6 bases). The CDR3 spans 11 residues. Per germline, CDR1 SGHDN and CDR2 FVKESK. With 1 base removed from V and 12 bases from J, the gap between germline ends came to 7 bases. CDR3 protein: CASSQVGGQFF. CDR3 sequence (DNA): TGTGCCAGCAGCCAAGTAGGGGGGCAGTTCTTC. The full variable domain, completed using reference TRBV14 and TRBJ2-1, is EAGVTQFPSHSVIEKGQTVTLRCDPISGHDNLYWYRRVMGKEIKFLLHFVKESKQDESGMPNNRFLAERTGGTYSTLKVQPAELEDSGVYFCASSQVGGQFFGPGTRLTVL.

V gene TRBV2 combines with J gene TRBJ1-6; a possible D gene is TRBD1 (6 bases). The germline V gene encodes CDR1 SNHLY and CDR2 FYNNEI. Trimming removed 3 bases at V and 7 bases at J, with 10 bases between. This CDR3 is 14 amino acids long. The CDR3 DNA follows: TGTGCCAGCAGTGATGGGCAGGGGAATTCACCCCTCCACTTT. Residues: CASSDGQGNSPLHF.

The V gene is TRBV6-5, the J gene TRBJ2-7; a possible D gene is TRBD1 (6 bases). Germline V gene lookup returns CDR1 MNHEY and CDR2 SVGAGI. V lost 5 bases and J lost 2, with 13 bases in between. The CDR3 consists of 14 residues. CDR3 nucleotides: TGTGCCAGCAGTCTGGTACAGGGCGCCTACGAGCAGTACTTC. It codes for CASSLVQGAYEQYF.

This clone has only a few counts. The J gene is TRBJ2-1, the V gene TRBV4-3, with 8 bases fitting TRBD2. J was trimmed by 4 bases and V by 0 bases; bases with no gene match: 8. The CDR3 spans 17 residues. CDR1 is LGHNA, CDR2 YSLEER, per germline. The CDR3 protein is CASSQEPPSGLYNEQFF. The CDR3 DNA is TGCGCCAGCAGCCAAGAACCTCCTAGCGGGTTATACAATGAGCAGTTCTTC.

This clone was found once. CDR3 sequence reads: CASSYLPYTYEQYF. DNA of the CDR3: TGTGCCAGCAGCTACTTGCCCTATACCTACGAGCAGTACTTC. The chain couples TRBV11-2 to TRBJ2-7; D gene ambiguous. CDR1 SGHAT and CDR2 FQNNGV come from the germline V gene. Trimming removed 4 bases from V and 2 bases from J, with 12 bases in between. This CDR3 contains 14 residues.